Each of the 10 T cell receptor beta chains below was sequenced from the same sample in a study of T cell repertoires in cytomegalovirus infection. MiXCR, run by TCRdb on the reads, gives a single entry per CDR3 protein. The sample has approximately 390,000 distinct CDR3 sequences; 34% are singletons. Antigen specificity for these receptors is unknown. The sequenced sample was cultured PBMCs, obtained from culture after CMV antigen stimulation. The receptor set was obtained from a human donor in good health (CMV status not recorded). Some clones in this sample may be carry-over from other donors' samples.

The chain carries TRBV10-3 and TRBJ2-7; 10 bases map to TRBD1. With V trimmed by 3 bases and J by 4 bases, 6 bases remained unmatched. CDR1 ENHRY and CDR2 SYGVKD come from the germline V gene. CDR3 length: 15 residues. The CDR3 DNA sequence: TGTGCCATCAGTGACCCGGGACAGGGGATATACGAGCAGTACTTC. Protein product: CAISDPGQGIYEQYF.

The chain joins TRBV12-3 or TRBV12-4 to TRBJ1-5; a weak D match, TRBD1 (5 bases). The CDR3 is made up of 13 amino acids. V dropped 2 bases and J dropped 7 bases, with 9 bases sitting between them. The CDR3 nucleotides are TGTGCCAGCAGTTTAAAGAGGGGACAGCCCCAGCATTTT. Translated: CASSLKRGQPQHF.

In its sample, this clonotype was seen a few times. CDR3 in amino acids: CATLPTSGINEQFF. The CDR3 DNA reads as TGTGCCACCTTACCTACTAGCGGGATCAATGAGCAGTTCTTC. The genes are TRBV7-2 and TRBJ2-1; the match to TRBD2 covers 10 bases. The junction had 9 bases not matched to a gene; V was cut back by 10 bases and J by 6 bases. This CDR3 spans 14 amino acids. Germline lookup yields CDR1 SGHTA and CDR2 FQGNSA.

This rearrangement joins TRBV7-2 to TRBJ1-1; no clear D. The germline CDR1 and CDR2 sequences are SGHTA and FQGNSA. The CDR3 runs 13 residues. Trimming left V 7 bases short and J 1 base short, with 10 bases between. This CDR3 reads CASTMKKNTEAFF. In DNA, the CDR3 is TGTGCCAGCACCATGAAAAAGAACACTGAAGCTTTCTTT. The variable domain in full, completed from reference TRBV7-2 and TRBJ1-1, reads GAGVSQSPSNKVTEKGKDVELRCDPISGHTALYWYRQSLGQGLEFLIYFQGNSAPDKSGLPSDRFSAERTGGSVSTLTIQRTQQEDSAVYLCASTMKKNTEAFFGQGTRLTVV.

This clonotype was observed many times. The CDR3 sequence: CASSSPTRSYNEQFF. In nucleotides, the CDR3 is TGTGCCAGCAGCTCCCCTACCCGCTCCTACAATGAGCAGTTCTTC. The V and J genes are TRBV7-2 and TRBJ2-1; D not certain. Germline CDR1 and CDR2: SGHTA and FQGNSA. V shed 4 bases and J shed 0 bases, with 10 bases lying between them. The CDR3 has 15 amino acids.

The CDR3 is CAIRRLAGVEQFF. The CDR3 nucleotides are TGTGCCATCCGGAGGCTAGCGGGAGTTGAGCAGTTCTTC. The chain has TRBV28 and TRBJ2-1; TRBD2 matches 10 bases. CDR3 size: 13 residues. Germline trimming cut 10 bases from V and 9 bases from J; bases unmatched to any gene: 9. Germline V gene lookup returns CDR1 MDHEN and CDR2 SYDVKM.

CDR3 sequence: CSCRGLTYNEQFF. CDR3 coding DNA: TGCAGTTGTCGGGGTCTCACTTACAATGAGCAGTTCTTC. This chain connects TRBV20-1 to TRBJ2-1, with D perhaps TRBD2 (5 bases). CDR3 length equals 13 residues. With 8 bases removed from V and 4 bases from J, the gap between germline ends came to 15 bases. CDR1 is DFQATT, CDR2 SNEGSKA, per germline (reference sequence).

This clonotype was picked up many times. The chain is built from TRBV7-9 and TRBJ2-4; 8 nucleotides match TRBD1. Germline CDR1 is SEHNR and CDR2 is FQNEAQ (reference sequence). The CDR3 is made up of 15 amino acids. J was trimmed by 3 bases and V by 3 bases; bases with no gene match: 4. CDR3 region: CASSFGQGGKNIQYF. In DNA, the CDR3 is TGTGCCAGCAGCTTCGGACAGGGCGGCAAAAACATTCAGTACTTC.

The rearrangement joins TRBV20-1 to TRBJ2-1; no firm D call. Deletions cut 0 bases from V and 8 bases from J, with 14 bases between. Germline CDR1 and CDR2: DFQATT and SNEGSKA (reference sequence). The length of the CDR3 is 14 residues. This CDR3 reads CSARDGNGFDEQFF. As DNA, the CDR3 is TGCAGTGCTAGAGATGGGAATGGTTTCGATGAGCAGTTCTTC.

This rearrangement joins TRBV5-1 to TRBJ2-1; 9 nucleotides align to TRBD2. The J segment lost 6 bases and the V segment lost 1 base, leaving 20 bases of the junction unmatched. CDR1 and CDR2 (germline): SGHRS, YFSETQ. CDR3 length equals 20 residues. The CDR3 DNA reads as TGCGCCAGCAGCTTGTCTTTCGGGGGTAGCGGGAGAAGGCCCTCCAATGAGCAGTTCTTC. Translation: CASSLSFGGSGRRPSNEQFF.